Listed here are 19 T cell receptor beta chains from one sample, sequenced in a study of T cell repertoires in cytomegalovirus infection (dated by TCRdb to between 2017 and 2020). Data came from an Illumina HiSeq 1500. TCRdb trimmed the raw reads at Q25, called clones with MiXCR and kept productive beta chains. Each CDR3 protein appears once, grouped with its most common genes and DNA. This sample is represented by approximately 50,000 distinct CDR3 sequences; less than 20% of them were singletons. The ten most abundant clones make up over 75% of the sample. The sample's treatment or condition, from its label and the paper: in vitro stimulation with specific CMV peptide epitopes to enrich CMV-specific T cells. Antigen specificity for these receptors is unknown. The material sequenced was CD8+ T cells from cultured PBMCs, taken from culture after CMV antigen stimulation. Receptors originate from a human donor in good health (CMV status not recorded). Some clones in this sample may be carry-over from other donors' samples.

This clonotype has a single count. This chain uses TRBV27 with TRBJ2-1; D may match TRBD1 or TRBD2 (6 bases each). Germline V gives CDR1 MNHEY, CDR2 SMNVEV (reference sequence). The CDR3 spans 14 residues. V was trimmed by 5 bases and J by 7 bases, leaving 15 bases between them. In nucleotides, the CDR3 is TGTGCCAGCAGTCCCGGTAGGGGGGCGAATGAGCAGTTCTTC. This translates into CASSPGRGANEQFF.

This clonotype was picked up a small number of times. The V gene is TRBV4-3, the J gene TRBJ2-1, with D hard to call. Germline V gives CDR1 LGHNA, CDR2 YSLEER. This CDR3 has 16 residues. V lost 0 bases and J 0 bases, leaving 9 bases between the germline ends. CDR3 sequence reads: CASSQDGWNSYNEQFF. In nucleotides, the CDR3 is TGCGCCAGCAGCCAAGACGGCTGGAACTCCTACAATGAGCAGTTCTTC.

This clonotype was seen a single time. The genes are TRBV20-1 and TRBJ1-2; TRBD1 is a possible D gene (6 bases). Trimming pared 2 bases from V and 3 bases from J, leaving 13 bases between. The CDR3 runs 14 residues. The germline gives CDR1 DFQATT, CDR2 SNEGSKA (reference sequence). CDR3 protein: CSARTGNDHYGYTF. For the CDR3, the DNA is TGCAGTGCTAGAACAGGGAACGACCACTATGGCTACACCTTC.

This clonotype has only a few counts. The rearrangement links TRBV11-1 to TRBJ2-7; no definite D call. Trimming took off 2 bases at V and 5 bases at J, with 16 bases between the two ends. Germline assignment: CDR1 SGHAT and CDR2 FQDESV (reference sequence). This CDR3 spans 15 amino acids. CDR3 bases: TGTGCCAGCAGCTTATCAAACAGAGAAATCGACGAGCAGTACTTC. Its protein product is CASSLSNREIDEQYF.

The chain uses TRBV29-1 and TRBJ2-7, with 9 bases aligning to TRBD1. The CDR3 has 14 amino acids. The germline CDR1 and CDR2 sequences are SQVTM and ANQGSEA. Trimming cost V 3 bases and J 1 base; bases outside gene matches: 4. The DNA for the CDR3 is TGCAGCGTTGAGGGGACAGGGCCTTCCTACGAGCAGTACTTC. Encoded protein: CSVEGTGPSYEQYF.

The chain links TRBV12-3 or TRBV12-4 to TRBJ1-2; 9 bases map to TRBD1. V was clipped by 3 bases and J by 3 bases; unmatched bases: 5. The CDR3 contains 15 residues. CDR3 residues: CASSFGTGRDYGYTF. The CDR3, as DNA: TGTGCCAGCAGTTTTGGGACAGGGAGGGACTATGGCTACACCTTC.

The chain combines TRBV19 with TRBJ1-2; tentatively, D is TRBD1 (5 bases). CDR3 size: 12 residues. The V end was cut by 11 bases, the J end by 7 bases, with 17 bases between. The germline V gene has CDR1 LNHDA and CDR2 SQIVND (reference sequence). CDR3 protein: CALNGGLGGYTF. In DNA, the CDR3 is TGTGCCCTGAACGGGGGGTTAGGTGGCTACACCTTC.

This clonotype was seen ten or more times. The chain joins TRBV7-8 to TRBJ2-7; D uncertain. V gave up 3 bases and J gave up 2 bases, with 8 bases separating them. The CDR3 is made up of 13 amino acids. Germline CDR1 SGHVS, CDR2 FQNEAQ. CDR3 region: CASSLGFTYEQYF. The CDR3 bases are TGTGCCAGCAGCTTGGGGTTTACCTACGAGCAGTACTTC.

The CDR3 here is CASFLKNNPTLNTEAFF. The CDR3 region has the DNA TGTGCCAGCTTTCTAAAAAACAACCCAACCTTGAACACTGAAGCTTTCTTT. V usage is TRBV28 and J usage is TRBJ1-1; no clear D. V was trimmed by 8 bases and J by 0 bases, leaving 22 bases between them. This CDR3 has 17 residues. Germline CDR1 and CDR2: MDHEN and SYDVKM.

This clonotype was counted ten times or more. J is TRBJ2-1 and V is TRBV7-8; possibly TRBD2 for D (5 bases). Between the trimmed V and J ends, which lost 8 bases and 5 bases, there was a span of 16 bases. Germline V gene sequence: CDR1 SGHVS, CDR2 FQNEAQ. CDR3 size: 14 residues. DNA for the CDR3: TGTGCCAGCTCCTCGCGGGCAGCCGACAATGAGCAGTTCTTC. Protein product: CASSSRAADNEQFF.

The CDR3 region has the DNA TGTGCCAGCAGTTTAGTACAGGGAATCGCTGAAGCTTTCTTT. It yields the protein CASSLVQGIAEAFF. The chain carries TRBV12-3 or TRBV12-4 and TRBJ1-1, with a possible D match to TRBD1 (6 bases). Trimming took off 1 base at V and 6 bases at J, with 12 bases between the two ends. The CDR3 loop spans 14 amino acids.

The chain recombines TRBV7-9 with TRBJ2-2; either TRBD1 or TRBD2 may fit D (5 bases each). Germline V gene lookup returns CDR1 SEHNR and CDR2 FQNEAQ (reference sequence). The CDR3 has 16 residues. Trimming stripped 2 bases from V and 1 base from J, with 11 bases between. The CDR3, as DNA: TGTGCCAGCAGCTTACTAGGGGAGCGGAACACCGGGGAGCTGTTTTTT. Its protein is CASSLLGERNTGELFF.

The chain carries TRBV4-3 and TRBJ2-2; D remains ambiguous. The CDR3 is 16 amino acids. CDR1 is LGHNA, CDR2 YSLEER, per germline. The V end lost 4 bases, the J end lost 0 bases, and 12 bases lay between the germline ends. This CDR3 reads CASSLGTLANTGELFF. CDR3 nucleotide sequence: TGCGCCAGCAGCCTTGGAACCCTCGCGAACACCGGGGAGCTGTTTTTT.

This clonotype was detected ten times or more. The chain uses TRBV12-3 or TRBV12-4 and TRBJ1-1, with a tentative D call TRBD1 (5 bases). The V end was cut by 5 bases, the J end by 5 bases, with 15 bases between. The CDR3 runs 14 residues. CDR3 loop: CASSLGGVGTEAFF. As DNA, the CDR3 is TGTGCCAGCAGTCTGGGGGGAGTTGGGACTGAAGCTTTCTTT.

The chain joins TRBV4-1 to TRBJ2-3, with 7 bases lining up with TRBD2. Germline-derived CDR1 and CDR2 are MGHRA and YSYEKL. The CDR3 extends over 14 amino acids. J gave up 4 bases and V 0 bases, and 1 base lay outside the gene matches. This chain's CDR3 is CASSQDGGADTQYF. The DNA of the CDR3 is TGCGCCAGCAGCCAAGATGGGGGGGCAGATACGCAGTATTTT.

This clonotype was picked up a small number of times. The rearrangement joins TRBV6-5 to TRBJ1-6; 10 bases are a match to TRBD1. Germline V gene data show CDR1 as MNHEY and CDR2 as SVGAGI. The CDR3 totals 15 residues. V was pared by 6 bases and J by 9 bases, with 8 bases of the junction left unmatched. Here the CDR3 DNA reads TGTGCCAGCAGCCGCGGACAGGGGGGAGGTTCACCCCTCCACTTT. The encoded protein is CASSRGQGGGSPLHF.

The genes are TRBV20-1 and TRBJ1-5, with unresolved D. The CDR3 covers 12 residues. Trimming left V 1 base short and J 6 bases short, with 7 bases between. CDR1 DFQATT and CDR2 SNEGSKA come from the germline V gene (reference sequence). DNA of the CDR3: TGCAGTGCTAGAGGGGAGGGTCAGCCCCAGCATTTT. This gives the protein CSARGEGQPQHF.

The rearrangement uses TRBV6-2 or TRBV6-3 and TRBJ2-6, with D possibly being TRBD1 or TRBD2 (5 bases each). The germline gives CDR1 MNHEY, CDR2 SVGEGT. CDR3 length: 19 residues. Trimming shortened V by 0 bases and J by 9 bases, and 24 bases separated the two germline ends. CDR3 loop: CASSYSELGTGNQGNVLTF. The DNA of the CDR3 is TGTGCCAGCAGTTACTCAGAGTTAGGGACGGGTAACCAGGGCAACGTCCTGACTTTC.

The rearrangement links TRBV29-1 to TRBJ2-2; D uncertain. The CDR3 runs to 13 residues. From germline, CDR1 is SQVTM and CDR2 ANQGSEA. Trimming shortened V by 3 bases and J by 2 bases, and 7 bases separated the two germline ends. The CDR3 nucleotides read TGCAGCGTTGAGCGAATCAACACCGGGGAGCTGTTTTTT. Protein: CSVERINTGELFF.